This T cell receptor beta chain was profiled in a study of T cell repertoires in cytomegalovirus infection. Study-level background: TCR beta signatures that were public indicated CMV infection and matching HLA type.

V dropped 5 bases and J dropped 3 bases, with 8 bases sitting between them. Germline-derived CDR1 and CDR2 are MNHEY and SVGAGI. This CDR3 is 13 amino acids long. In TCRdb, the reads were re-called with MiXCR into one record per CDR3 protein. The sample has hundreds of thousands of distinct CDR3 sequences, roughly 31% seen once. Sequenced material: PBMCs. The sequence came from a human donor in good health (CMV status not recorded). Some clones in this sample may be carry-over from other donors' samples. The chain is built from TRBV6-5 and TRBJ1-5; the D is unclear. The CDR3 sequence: CASSSRLNQPQHF. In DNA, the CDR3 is TGTGCCAGCAGTAGTCGCCTCAATCAGCCCCAGCATTTT.